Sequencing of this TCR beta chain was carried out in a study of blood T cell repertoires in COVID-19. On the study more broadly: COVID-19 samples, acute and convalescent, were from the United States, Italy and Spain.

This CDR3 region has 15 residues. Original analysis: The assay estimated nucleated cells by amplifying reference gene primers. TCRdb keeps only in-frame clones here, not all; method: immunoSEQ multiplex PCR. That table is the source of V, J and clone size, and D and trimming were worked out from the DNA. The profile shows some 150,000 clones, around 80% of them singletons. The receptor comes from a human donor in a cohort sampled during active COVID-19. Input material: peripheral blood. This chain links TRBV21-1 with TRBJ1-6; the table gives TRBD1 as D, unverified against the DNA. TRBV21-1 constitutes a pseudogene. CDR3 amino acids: CASSQQGFYNSPLHF. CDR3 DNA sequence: TGTGCCAGCAGCCAACAGGGGTTCTATAATTCACCCCTCCACTTT.